This T cell receptor (beta chain) was retrieved from a study of T cells after yellow fever vaccination. The CDR3 is 15 residues long. In germline, CDR1 is SGDLS, CDR2 YYNGEE. The V end lost 3 bases, the J end lost 8 bases, and 20 bases lay between the germline ends. UMIs were added to TCR cDNA along with a universal primer site when it was made by 5'RACE template switching. MiXCR, run by TCRdb on the 5' RACE reads, gives a single entry per CDR3 protein. The sample has about 74,000 distinct CDR3 sequences, around 6.9% seen once. Notes on the study in general: A large majority of primary-vaccination clones showed up again after the booster (roughly 96% CD4, around 85% CD8). Only a small proportion of the clonotypes turned up in both the CD4 and the CD8 compartments, likely arising from convergent recombination.

This clonotype was recorded at least ten times. No antigen is known for it. The rearrangement uses TRBV9 and TRBJ1-2; possible D gene TRBD1, 5 bases. The receptor was derived from a man younger than 35 who received the YFV17D yellow fever vaccine. Here the sequenced sample was CD8+ T cells sorted from PBMCs, taken 5 days after the first yellow fever vaccination. CDR3 sequence (DNA): TGTGCCAGCAGCGCAACAGGCAGGATGAGGATGGGCTACACCTTC. Its protein product is CASSATGRMRMGYTF.